What follows are 3 T cell receptor beta chains derived from one specimen sequenced in a study of memory CD4+ T cells and cytomegalovirus serostatus. The sort gate was single viable CD3+CD4+CD8-CD45RO+ cells for memory CD4+ T cells. Sequencing used immunoSEQ multiplex PCR; TCRdb keeps in-frame clones, though not all of them. The sample lists roughly 60,000 clones; around 77% were seen once. Sequenced input: memory CD4+ T cells from blood. These receptors originate from an adult in good health and CMV-seronegative.

V is TRBV7-6 and J is TRBJ2-2; 7 positions agree with TRBD1. This CDR3 spans 17 amino acids. J was trimmed by 5 bases and V by 4 bases; bases with no gene match: 13. Germline V gene lookup returns CDR1 SGHVS and CDR2 FNYEAQ. The CDR3, as DNA: TGTGCCAGCAGCTCAAACATGGACAGGCTAGGAACCGGGGAGCTGTTTTTT. Translated, it gives CASSSNMDRLGTGELFF. The full variable domain, in which reference TRBV7-6 and TRBJ2-2 provide the parts outside the CDR3, is GAGVSQSPRYKVTKRGQDVALRCDPISGHVSLYWYRQALGQGPEFLTYFNYEAQQDKSGLPNDRFSAERPEGSISTLTIQRTEQRDSAMYRCASSSNMDRLGTGELFFGEGSRLTVL.

This clone was seen a handful of times. J is TRBJ1-2 and V is TRBV2, with TRBD1 as a possible D gene (6 bases). The germline V gene encodes CDR1 SNHLY and CDR2 FYNNEI. Trimming took off 2 bases at V and 4 bases at J, with 8 bases between the two ends. CDR3 length equals 13 residues. The CDR3 is CASSETGSYGYTF. The CDR3 nucleotides read TGTGCCAGCAGTGAAACAGGGAGCTATGGCTACACCTTC.

CDR3 coding DNA: TGTGCCAGCAGCTTAATACTAGCGGGAGACGAGCAGTACTTC. Translating gives CASSLILAGDEQYF. The chain employs TRBV7-9 and TRBJ2-7; the match to TRBD2 covers 11 bases. The J segment lost 5 bases and the V segment lost 2 bases, leaving 2 bases of the junction unmatched. Germline V gene lookup returns CDR1 SEHNR and CDR2 FQNEAQ (reference sequence). This CDR3 has 14 amino acids.